These T cell receptor beta chains were read from a single sample in a study of T cell responses to AZD1222 COVID-19 vaccine. Method: immunoSEQ multiplex PCR; TCRdb's copy keeps in-frame clones and lacks some. Of 180,000 or so clones in the sample, around nine tenths were seen once. Sample: peripheral blood, taken 28 days after the second AZD1222 dose. These receptors originate from an adult who received the AZD1222 COVID-19 vaccine. Both conserved end residues are part of each CDR3. D genes are given only for firm matches. Clone size is shown for a subset of rows, as once, few, many or a class of expanded clone.

d_call j_call v_call clone_size cdr3_aa cdr3_nt
TRBD2 TRBJ2-2 TRBV7-6 once CASGLAGGLAGELFF TGTGCCAGCGGACTAGCGGGAGGGCTAGCCGGGGAGCTGTTTTTT
TRBD1 TRBJ1-1 TRBV23-1 - CASSPPDRGRGVGDTEAFF TGCGCCAGCAGTCCCCCGGACAGGGGGCGCGGGGTGGGTGACACTGAAGCTTTCTTT
- TRBJ1-1 TRBV4-2 once CASSHGTGSDTEAFF TGTGCCAGCAGCCATGGGACTGGTTCGGACACTGAAGCTTTCTTT
- TRBJ2-2 TRBV7-2 - CAGAANTGELFF TGTGCCGGGGCCGCGAACACCGGGGAGCTGTTTTTT
- TRBJ2-7 TRBV12-3/TRBV12-4 - CASSDLYEQYF TGTGCCAGCAGTGATCTCTACGAGCAGTACTTC
TRBD1 TRBJ2-1 TRBV24-1 - CATSDRTGGTYNEQFF TGTGCCACCAGTGACCGGACAGGGGGCACCTACAATGAGCAGTTCTTC
- TRBJ1-2 TRBV5-3 - CARSSPRFNYGYTF TGTGCCAGAAGCTCCCCACGGTTTAACTATGGCTACACCTTC
- TRBJ2-7 TRBV28 - CASSLRTPGEQYF TGTGCCAGCAGTTTACGGACTCCCGGCGAGCAGTACTTC
TRBD2 TRBJ2-2 TRBV5-6 - CASSWGTSGTGTGELFF TGTGCCAGCAGCTGGGGGACTAGCGGGACGGGAACCGGGGAGCTGTTTTTT
- TRBJ2-1 TRBV5-4 - CASSNLQDSTYGEQFF TGTGCCAGCAGTAATCTTCAGGACTCCACCTACGGTGAGCAGTTCTTC
TRBD1 TRBJ2-1 TRBV4-3 - CASSPDRGNYNEQFF TGCGCCAGCAGCCCGGACAGGGGAAACTACAATGAGCAGTTCTTC
- TRBJ2-1 TRBV27 - CASSPRTIPNEQFF TGTGCCAGCAGCCCCCGCACGATCCCCAATGAGCAGTTCTTC
- TRBJ2-1 TRBV2 - CATQGGEGRNEQFF TGTGCCACCCAAGGGGGGGAGGGCCGCAATGAGCAGTTCTTC
TRBD1 TRBJ2-1 TRBV5-1 - CASSVGTGNEQFF TGCGCCAGCAGTGTCGGGACAGGCAATGAGCAGTTCTTC
TRBD2 TRBJ2-1 TRBV2 once CASSETSGSVSEQFF TGTGCCAGCAGTGAAACCAGCGGGAGTGTCAGTGAGCAGTTCTTC
- TRBJ1-1 TRBV28 - CASSLRLNTEAFF TGTGCCAGCAGTTTACGACTGAACACTGAAGCTTTCTTT
TRBD1 TRBJ2-7 TRBV25-1 - CASRDRGLIYEQYF TGTGCCAGCAGGGACAGGGGGCTGATATACGAGCAGTACTTC
TRBD1 TRBJ2-7 TRBV9 once CASSVETGGGEQYF TGTGCCAGCAGCGTAGAGACAGGGGGAGGCGAGCAGTACTTC
- TRBJ2-3 TRBV2 once CASLSVDTQYF TGTGCCAGCCTCTCAGTGGATACGCAGTATTTT
- TRBJ1-1 TRBV2 - CASSEGGNTEAFF TGTGCCAGCAGTGAAGGGGGAAACACTGAAGCTTTCTTT
- TRBJ2-7 TRBV10-3 - CAISGSDGTYEQYF TGTGCCATCAGTGGATCGGACGGAACCTACGAGCAGTACTTC
TRBD1 TRBJ2-7 TRBV10-3 - CAIRGDRGPNEQYF TGTGCCATCAGGGGGGACAGGGGGCCCAACGAGCAGTACTTC
TRBD2 TRBJ2-3 TRBV18 - CASSPGLAETTSTDTQYF TGTGCCAGCTCACCGGGACTAGCGGAAACCACTAGCACAGATACGCAGTATTTT
TRBD1 TRBJ2-7 TRBV7-9 - CASSSSGTGSYEQYF TGTGCCAGCAGCTCCTCCGGGACAGGGTCCTACGAGCAGTACTTC
TRBD1 TRBJ1-2 TRBV6-5 once CASRLPGQGFGYTF TGTGCCAGCAGACTCCCGGGACAGGGGTTCGGCTACACCTTC
- TRBJ1-2 TRBV10-3 - CAISESRLAGGYTF TGTGCCATCAGTGAGTCCAGATTGGCAGGGGGCTACACCTTC
- TRBJ2-3 TRBV3-1/TRBV3-2 - CASSRTDETDTQYF TGTGCCAGCAGCCGAACGGACGAGACAGATACGCAGTATTTT
- TRBJ1-4 TRBV30 - CAWGGIGGANEKLFF TGTGCCTGGGGCGGGATCGGAGGAGCTAATGAAAAACTGTTTTTT
TRBD1 TRBJ2-5 TRBV12-3/TRBV12-4 - CASRTGQRETQYF TGTGCCAGCAGGACAGGGCAGCGGGAGACCCAGTACTTC
- TRBJ1-2 TRBV5-1 - CASSLEPGNYGYTF TGCGCCAGCAGCTTGGAGCCAGGCAACTATGGCTACACCTTC
- TRBJ2-5 TRBV5-1 - CASRRAGEKETQYF TGCGCCAGCCGGAGAGCAGGAGAAAAAGAGACCCAGTACTTC
- TRBJ2-2 TRBV9 - CASSVVDTGELFF TGTGCCAGCAGCGTAGTAGATACCGGGGAGCTGTTTTTT
- TRBJ1-6 TRBV5-1 - CASSLWTGASNSPLHF TGCGCCAGCAGCTTGTGGACCGGGGCGAGTAATTCACCCCTCCACTTT
TRBD2 TRBJ2-7 TRBV7-2 few CASSPTSGKSYEQYF TGTGCCAGCAGTCCCACTAGCGGGAAATCCTACGAGCAGTACTTC